A single TCR beta chain is shown here with its context. Its antigen is unknown. The primer mix had 60 Vbeta and 13 Jbeta primers. Original analysis: Per a later analysis, the number of unique TCR beta chains was 75 million to 90 million, of which some 9.9 million were shared. Clones were sequenced by immunoSEQ multiplex PCR, and TCRdb holds only the in-frame ones, with some missing. Clone size and the V and J calls come from that table; the DNA yielded D and trimming. The repertoire has around 140,000 clones, approximately 82% of them found once; the top ten carry approximately 9.7%. The data were obtained in a study of cytomegalovirus exposure and HLA in healthy donors. Findings and caveats of the study: TCR beta V segments were, for the most part, productive about 87% or about 30% of the time in an earlier analysis. Per published accounts, TCR beta sequences correctly predicted the HLA-A and HLA-B alleles of most subjects. As confirmed in vitro, a few CMV-associated chains were specific for CMV antigens.

Sequenced: PBMCs. This TCR came from a woman aged 60-75 years in good health and CMV-seropositive.

CDR3 nucleotide sequence: TGCAGCGTCCGAGACAGTTATGGCTACACCTTC. Protein sequence: CSVRDSYGYTF. The chain is built from TRBV29-1 and TRBJ1-2; D perhaps matches TRBD1 (5 bases). The CDR3 is made up of 11 amino acids. The germline V gene encodes CDR1 SQVTM and CDR2 ANQGSEA. V lost 6 bases to trimming and J lost 5 bases, with 10 bases between them.